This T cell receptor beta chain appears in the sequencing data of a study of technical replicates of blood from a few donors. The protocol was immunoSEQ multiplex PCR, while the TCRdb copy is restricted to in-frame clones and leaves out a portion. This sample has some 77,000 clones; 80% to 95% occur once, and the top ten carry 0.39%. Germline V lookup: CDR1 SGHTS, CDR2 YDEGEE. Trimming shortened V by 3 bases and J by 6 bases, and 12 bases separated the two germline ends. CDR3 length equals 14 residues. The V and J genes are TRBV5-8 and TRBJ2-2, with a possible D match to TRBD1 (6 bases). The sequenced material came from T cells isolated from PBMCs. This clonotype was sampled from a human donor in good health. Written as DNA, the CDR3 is TGTGCCAGCAGCTCGGGACATCGGGCCGGGGAGCTGTTTTTT. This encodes CASSSGHRAGELFF.